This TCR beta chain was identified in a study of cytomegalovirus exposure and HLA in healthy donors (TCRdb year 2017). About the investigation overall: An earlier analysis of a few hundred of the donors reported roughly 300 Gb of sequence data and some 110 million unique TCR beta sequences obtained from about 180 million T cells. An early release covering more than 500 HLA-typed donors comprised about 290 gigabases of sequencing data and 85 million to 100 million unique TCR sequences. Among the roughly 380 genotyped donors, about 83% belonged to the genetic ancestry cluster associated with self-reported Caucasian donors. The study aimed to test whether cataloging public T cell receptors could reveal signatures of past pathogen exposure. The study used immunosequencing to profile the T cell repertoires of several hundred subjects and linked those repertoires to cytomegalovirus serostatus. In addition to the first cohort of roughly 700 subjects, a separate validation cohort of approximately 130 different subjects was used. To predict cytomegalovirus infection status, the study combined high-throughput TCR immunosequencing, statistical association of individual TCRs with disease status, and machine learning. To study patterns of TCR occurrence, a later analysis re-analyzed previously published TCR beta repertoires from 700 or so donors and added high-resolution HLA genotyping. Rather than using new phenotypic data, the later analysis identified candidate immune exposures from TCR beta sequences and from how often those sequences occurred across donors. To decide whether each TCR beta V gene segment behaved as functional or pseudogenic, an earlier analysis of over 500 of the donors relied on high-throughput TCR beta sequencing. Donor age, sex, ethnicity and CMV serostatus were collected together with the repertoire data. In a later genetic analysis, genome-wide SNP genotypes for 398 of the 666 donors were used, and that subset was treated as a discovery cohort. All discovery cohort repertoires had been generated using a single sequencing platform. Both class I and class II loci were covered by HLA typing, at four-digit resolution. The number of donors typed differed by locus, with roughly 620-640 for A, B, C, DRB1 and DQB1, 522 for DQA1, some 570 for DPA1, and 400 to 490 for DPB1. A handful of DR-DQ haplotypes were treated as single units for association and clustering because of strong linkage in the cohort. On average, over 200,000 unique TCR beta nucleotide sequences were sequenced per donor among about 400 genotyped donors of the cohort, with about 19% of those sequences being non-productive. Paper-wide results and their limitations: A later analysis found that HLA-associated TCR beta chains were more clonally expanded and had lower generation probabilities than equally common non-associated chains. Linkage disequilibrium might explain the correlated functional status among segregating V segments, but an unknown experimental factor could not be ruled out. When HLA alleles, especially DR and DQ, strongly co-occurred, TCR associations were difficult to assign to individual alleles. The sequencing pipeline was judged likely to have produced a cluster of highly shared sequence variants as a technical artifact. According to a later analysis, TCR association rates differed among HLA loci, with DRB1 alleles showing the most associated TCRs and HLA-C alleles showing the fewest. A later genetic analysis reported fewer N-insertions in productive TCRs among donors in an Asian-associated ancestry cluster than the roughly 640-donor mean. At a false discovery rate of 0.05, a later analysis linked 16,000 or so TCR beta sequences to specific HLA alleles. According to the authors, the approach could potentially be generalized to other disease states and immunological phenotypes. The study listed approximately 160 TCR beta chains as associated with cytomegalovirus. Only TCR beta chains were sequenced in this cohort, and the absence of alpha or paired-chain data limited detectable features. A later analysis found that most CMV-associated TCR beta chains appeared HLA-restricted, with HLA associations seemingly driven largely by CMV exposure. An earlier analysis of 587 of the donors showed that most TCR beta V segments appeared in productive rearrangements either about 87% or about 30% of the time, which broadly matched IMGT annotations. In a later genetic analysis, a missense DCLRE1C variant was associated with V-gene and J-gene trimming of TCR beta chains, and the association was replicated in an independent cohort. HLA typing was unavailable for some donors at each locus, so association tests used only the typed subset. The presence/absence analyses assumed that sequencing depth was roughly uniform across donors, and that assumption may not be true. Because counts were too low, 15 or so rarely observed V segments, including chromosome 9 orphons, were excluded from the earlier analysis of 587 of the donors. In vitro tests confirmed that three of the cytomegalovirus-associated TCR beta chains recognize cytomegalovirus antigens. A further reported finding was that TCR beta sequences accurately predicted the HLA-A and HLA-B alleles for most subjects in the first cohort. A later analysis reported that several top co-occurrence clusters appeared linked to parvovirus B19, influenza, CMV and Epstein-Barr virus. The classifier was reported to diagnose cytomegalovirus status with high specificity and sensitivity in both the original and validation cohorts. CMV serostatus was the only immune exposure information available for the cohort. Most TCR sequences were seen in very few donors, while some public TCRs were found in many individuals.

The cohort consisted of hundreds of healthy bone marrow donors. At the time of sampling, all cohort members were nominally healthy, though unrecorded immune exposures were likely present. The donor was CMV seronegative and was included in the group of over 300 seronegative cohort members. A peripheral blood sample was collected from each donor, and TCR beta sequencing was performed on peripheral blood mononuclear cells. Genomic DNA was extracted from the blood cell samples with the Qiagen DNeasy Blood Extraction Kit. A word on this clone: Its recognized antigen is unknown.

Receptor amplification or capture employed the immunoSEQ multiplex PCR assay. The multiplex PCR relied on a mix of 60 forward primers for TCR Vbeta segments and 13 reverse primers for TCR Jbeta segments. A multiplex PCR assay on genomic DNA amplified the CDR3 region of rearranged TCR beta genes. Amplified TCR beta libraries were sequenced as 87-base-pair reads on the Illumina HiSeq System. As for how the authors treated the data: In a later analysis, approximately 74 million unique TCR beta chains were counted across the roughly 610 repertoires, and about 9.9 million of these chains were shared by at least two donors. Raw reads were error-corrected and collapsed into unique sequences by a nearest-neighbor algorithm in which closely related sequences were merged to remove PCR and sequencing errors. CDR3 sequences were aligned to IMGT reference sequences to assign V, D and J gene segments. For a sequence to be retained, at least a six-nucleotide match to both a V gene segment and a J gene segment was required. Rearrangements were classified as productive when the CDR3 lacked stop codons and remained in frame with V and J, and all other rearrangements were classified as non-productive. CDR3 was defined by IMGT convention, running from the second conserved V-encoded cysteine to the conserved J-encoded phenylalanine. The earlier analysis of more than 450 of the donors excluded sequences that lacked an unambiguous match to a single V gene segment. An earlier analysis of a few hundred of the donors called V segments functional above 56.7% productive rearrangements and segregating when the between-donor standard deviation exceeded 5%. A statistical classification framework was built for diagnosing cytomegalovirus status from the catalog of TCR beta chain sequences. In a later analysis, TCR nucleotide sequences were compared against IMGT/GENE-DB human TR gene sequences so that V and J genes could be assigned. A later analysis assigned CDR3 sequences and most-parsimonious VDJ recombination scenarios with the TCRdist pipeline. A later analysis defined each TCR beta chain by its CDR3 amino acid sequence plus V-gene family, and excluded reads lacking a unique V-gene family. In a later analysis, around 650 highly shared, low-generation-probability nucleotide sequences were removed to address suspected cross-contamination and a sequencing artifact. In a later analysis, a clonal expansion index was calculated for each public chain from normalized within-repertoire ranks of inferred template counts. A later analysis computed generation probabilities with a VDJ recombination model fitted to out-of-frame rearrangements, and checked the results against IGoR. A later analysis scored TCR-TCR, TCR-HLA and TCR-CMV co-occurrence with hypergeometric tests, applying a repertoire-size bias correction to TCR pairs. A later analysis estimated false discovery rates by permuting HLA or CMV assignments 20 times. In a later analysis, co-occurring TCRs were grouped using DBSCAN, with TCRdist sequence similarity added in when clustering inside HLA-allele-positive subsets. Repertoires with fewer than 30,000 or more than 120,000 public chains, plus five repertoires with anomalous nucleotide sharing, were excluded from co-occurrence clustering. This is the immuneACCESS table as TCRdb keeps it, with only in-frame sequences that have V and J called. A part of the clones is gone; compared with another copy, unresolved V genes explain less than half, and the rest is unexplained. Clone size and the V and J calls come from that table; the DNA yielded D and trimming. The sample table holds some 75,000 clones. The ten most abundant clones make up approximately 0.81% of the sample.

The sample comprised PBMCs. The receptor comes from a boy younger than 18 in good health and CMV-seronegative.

The CDR3 loop reads CSVATGGNYGYTF. The sequenced DNA: TGCAGCGTTGCGACAGGGGGCAACTATGGCTACACCTTC. The rearrangement joined TRBV29-1 to TRBJ1-2; 10 nucleotides in the junction match TRBD1. For this chain, trimming is 4 bases at the V end and 2 bases at the J end, and the number of junction bases without a gene match is 1. CDR1 SQVTM and CDR2 ANQGSEA are derived from the germline V gene. The CDR3 runs 13 residues from the cysteine to the phenylalanine. Only CDR3 DNA is held: 39 bases, read in frame from base 1.